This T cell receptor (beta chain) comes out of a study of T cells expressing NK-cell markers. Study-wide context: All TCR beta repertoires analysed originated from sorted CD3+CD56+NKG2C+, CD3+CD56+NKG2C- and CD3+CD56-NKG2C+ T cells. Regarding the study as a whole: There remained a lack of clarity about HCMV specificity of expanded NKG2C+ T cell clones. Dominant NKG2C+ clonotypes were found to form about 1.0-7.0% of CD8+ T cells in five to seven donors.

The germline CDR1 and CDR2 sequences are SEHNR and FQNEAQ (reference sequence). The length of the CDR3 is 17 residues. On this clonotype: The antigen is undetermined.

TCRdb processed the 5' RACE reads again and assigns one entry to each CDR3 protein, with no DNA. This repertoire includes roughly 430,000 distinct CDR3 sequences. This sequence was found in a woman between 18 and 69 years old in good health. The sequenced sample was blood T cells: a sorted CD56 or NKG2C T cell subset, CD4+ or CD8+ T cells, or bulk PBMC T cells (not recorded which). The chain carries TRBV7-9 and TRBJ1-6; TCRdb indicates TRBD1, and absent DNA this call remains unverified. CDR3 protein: CASTVTGGGVVNSPLHF.